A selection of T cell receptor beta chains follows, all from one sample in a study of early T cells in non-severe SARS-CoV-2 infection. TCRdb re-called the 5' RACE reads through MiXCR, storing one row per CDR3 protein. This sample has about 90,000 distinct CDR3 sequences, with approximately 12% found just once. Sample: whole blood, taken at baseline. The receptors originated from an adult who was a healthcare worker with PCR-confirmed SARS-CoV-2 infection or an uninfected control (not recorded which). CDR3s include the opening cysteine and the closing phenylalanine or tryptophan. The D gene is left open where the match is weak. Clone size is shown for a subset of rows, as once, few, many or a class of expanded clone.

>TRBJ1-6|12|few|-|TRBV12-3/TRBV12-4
TGTGCCAGCAGTTTGGGCCCCGCGGCCCTCCACTTT
CASSLGPAALHF
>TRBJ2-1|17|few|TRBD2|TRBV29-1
TGCAGCGTTGAAGGGGGGACTAGCGTTAGATCCTACAATGAGCAGTTCTTC
CSVEGGTSVRSYNEQFF
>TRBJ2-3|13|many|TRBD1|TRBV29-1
TGCAGCGTTGAGACAGGGCACACAGATACGCAGTATTTT
CSVETGHTDTQYF
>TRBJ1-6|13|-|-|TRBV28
TGTGCCAGCAGTTTAGAACAGAATTCACCCCTCCACTTT
CASSLEQNSPLHF
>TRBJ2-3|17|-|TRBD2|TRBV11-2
TGTGCCAGCAGCCGCGGACTAGCGGGGGGCCAGACAGATACGCAGTATTTT
CASSRGLAGGQTDTQYF
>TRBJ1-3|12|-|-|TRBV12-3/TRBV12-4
TGTGCCAGCAGTTTTCTCGGAAACACCATATATTTT
CASSFLGNTIYF
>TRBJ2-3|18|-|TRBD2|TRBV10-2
TGCGCCAGCACCCGGAGGGCTAGCGGGAGGGCCACTACAGATACGCAGTATTTT
CASTRRASGRATTDTQYF
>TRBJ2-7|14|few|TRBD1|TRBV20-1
TGCAGTGCTCCACTCCCCGGGACAGGGCCCGAGCAGTACTTC
CSAPLPGTGPEQYF
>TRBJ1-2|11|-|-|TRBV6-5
TGTGCCACCCGGGGTCTCTATGGCTACACCTTC
CATRGLYGYTF
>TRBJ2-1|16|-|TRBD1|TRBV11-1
TGTGCCAGCAGCTCAAAAGGGACAGGCTCCTACAATGAGCAGTTCTTC
CASSSKGTGSYNEQFF
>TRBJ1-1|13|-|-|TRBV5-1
TGCGCCAGCAGCTCCCCCACGAACACTGAAGCTTTCTTT
CASSSPTNTEAFF
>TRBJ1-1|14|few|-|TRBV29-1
TGCAGCGTTGGTGGGGATCGGAGGAACACTGAAGCTTTCTTT
CSVGGDRRNTEAFF
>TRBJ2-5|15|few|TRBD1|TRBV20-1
TGCAGTGCTAGACCTGGACAGGGGGCGCTGGAGACCCAGTACTTC
CSARPGQGALETQYF
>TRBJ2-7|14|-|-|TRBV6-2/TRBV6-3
TGTGCCAGCAATCCCTGGTCGCGGAGCTACGAGCAGTACTTC
CASNPWSRSYEQYF
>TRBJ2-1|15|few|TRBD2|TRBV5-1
TGCGCCAGCAGCTTGGCCCTTCTAGCGGGAGGGGACCAGTTCTTC
CASSLALLAGGDQFF
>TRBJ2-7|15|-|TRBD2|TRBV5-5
TGTGCCAGCAGCTTTACTAGCGGGAGCCTCTACGAGCAGTACTTC
CASSFTSGSLYEQYF
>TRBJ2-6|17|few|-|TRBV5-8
TGTGCCAGCAGCTTGGAGGGGTCAGGGCCTGGGGCCAACGTCCTGACTTTC
CASSLEGSGPGANVLTF
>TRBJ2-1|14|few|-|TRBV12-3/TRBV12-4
TGTGCCAGCAGTTTTAGCGCTTCCTACAATGAGCAGTTCTTC
CASSFSASYNEQFF
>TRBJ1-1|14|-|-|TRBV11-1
TGTGCCAGCAGCTTTGAGGGCAGTTCTAATGAAGCTTTCTTT
CASSFEGSSNEAFF
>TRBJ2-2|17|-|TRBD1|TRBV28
TGTGCCAGCAGTTTAGGGACAGGGGCCTCGAACACCGGGGAGCTGTTTTTT
CASSLGTGASNTGELFF
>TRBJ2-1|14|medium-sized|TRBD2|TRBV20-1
TGCAGTGCCCGTGGGGGACGGGGGGGCCTAGCGCAGTTCTTC
CSARGGRGGLAQFF
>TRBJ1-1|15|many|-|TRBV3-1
TGTGCCAGCAGCCAAGATCGGCGACCGAACACTGAAGCTTTCTTT
CASSQDRRPNTEAFF
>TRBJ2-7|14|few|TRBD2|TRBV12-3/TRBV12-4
TGTGCCAGCAGGTCCGCTAGCGGGAGTGTTCAGCAGTACTTC
CASRSASGSVQQYF
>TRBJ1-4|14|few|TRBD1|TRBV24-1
TGTGCCACCAGTGAAACCGGGACAGGCGAAAAACTGTTTTTT
CATSETGTGEKLFF
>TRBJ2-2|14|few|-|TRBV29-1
TGCAGCGTCATAGGGTCGAAGAGCACCGGGGAGCTGTTTTTT
CSVIGSKSTGELFF
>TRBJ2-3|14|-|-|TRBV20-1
TGCAGTGCTAGAGGGGCAGACGGCACAGATACGCAGTATTTT
CSARGADGTDTQYF
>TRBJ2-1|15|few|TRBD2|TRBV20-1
TGCAGTGCTACTAGCGGGGGGTCGGTTGTCAATGAGCAGTTCTTC
CSATSGGSVVNEQFF
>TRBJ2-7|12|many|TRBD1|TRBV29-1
TGCAGCGTGCGGACAGGGTCGTGGGAGCAGTACTTC
CSVRTGSWEQYF
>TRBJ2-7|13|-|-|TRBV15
TGTGCCACCAGCACAAGTGTAGGCTACGAGCAGTACTTC
CATSTSVGYEQYF
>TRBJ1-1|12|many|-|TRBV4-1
TGCGCCAGCACGGACACCTACACTGAAGCTTTCTTT
CASTDTYTEAFF
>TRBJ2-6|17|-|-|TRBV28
TGTGCCAGCAGTTCCGGCGACGGCGTCTCTGGGGCCAACGTCCTGACTTTC
CASSSGDGVSGANVLTF
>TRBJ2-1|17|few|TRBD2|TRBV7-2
TGTGCCAGCAGCTTATCTAGCGGGAGGGCCATATACAATGAGCAGTTCTTC
CASSLSSGRAIYNEQFF
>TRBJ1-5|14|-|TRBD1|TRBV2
TGTGCCAGCAGCGGGACAGGGGGCGGTCAGCCCCAGCATTTT
CASSGTGGGQPQHF
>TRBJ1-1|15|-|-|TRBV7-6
TGTGCCAGCAGTTTTCCACCCAACGGGGGGACTGAAGCTTTCTTT
CASSFPPNGGTEAFF
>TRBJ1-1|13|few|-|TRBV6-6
TGTGCCAGCAGTTACTCGGGGATGACTGAAGCTTTCTTT
CASSYSGMTEAFF
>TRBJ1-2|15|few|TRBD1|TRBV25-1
TGTGCCAGCGGGGGACAGGGCGTGGGGCCCTATGGCTACACCTTC
CASGGQGVGPYGYTF
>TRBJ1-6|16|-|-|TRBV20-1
TGCAGTGCTAGAGAGGGGTTTGACCTATATAATTCACCCCTCCACTTT
CSAREGFDLYNSPLHF
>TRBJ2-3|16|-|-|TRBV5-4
TGTGCCAGCAGCTTGTTAGACTTCCTACGCACAGATACGCAGTATTTT
CASSLLDFLRTDTQYF
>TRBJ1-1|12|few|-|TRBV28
TGTGCCAGCAGTTCTTTTGTCACTGAAGCTTTCTTT
CASSSFVTEAFF
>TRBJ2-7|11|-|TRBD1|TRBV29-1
TGCAGCGTAGGACAGGGAAAGGTTGAGTACTTC
CSVGQGKVEYF
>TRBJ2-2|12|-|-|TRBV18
TGTGCCAGCTCATCCCGGACAGGGGAGCTGTTTTTT
CASSSRTGELFF
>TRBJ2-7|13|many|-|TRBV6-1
TGTGCCAGCAGCCCCACCTGGGGCGGAGAGCAGTACTTC
CASSPTWGGEQYF
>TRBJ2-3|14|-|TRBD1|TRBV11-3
TGTGCCAGCACCCCCGGACAGGGGACAGATACGCAGTATTTT
CASTPGQGTDTQYF
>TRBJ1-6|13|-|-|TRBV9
TGTGCCAGCAATAACCAGGGTTACTCACCCCTCCACTTT
CASNNQGYSPLHF
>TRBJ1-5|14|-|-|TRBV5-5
TGTGCCAGCAGCTTCAAACAGGGCAATCAGCCCCAGCATTTT
CASSFKQGNQPQHF
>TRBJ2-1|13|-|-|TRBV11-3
TGTGCCAGCAGCTTCGGGCAGGACAATGAGCAGTTCTTC
CASSFGQDNEQFF
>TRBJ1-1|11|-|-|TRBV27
TGTGCCAGCAGCTCCGTAGAGGAAGCTTTCTTT
CASSSVEEAFF